This TCR beta chain emerged from a study of blood T cell repertoires in COVID-19. Original methodology: Cell counts per sample came from amplifying reference gene primers. Profiling relied on immunoSEQ multiplex PCR, and the TCRdb table lists in-frame clones only, not all of them. V, J and clone size are those of that table, while D and trimming were read from the DNA. The data hold about 400,000 clones, with approximately 88% observed a single time. The germline V gene has CDR1 SGHNT and CDR2 YYREEE (reference sequence). This CDR3 contains 14 residues. V lost 7 bases and J lost 7; bases outside the gene matches: 12.

V gene TRBV5-4 combines with J gene TRBJ1-1; 8 positions agree with TRBD1. Sequenced material: PBMCs or T cells enriched from blood (not recorded which). The source is a woman between 40 and 55 years old with acute COVID-19. CDR3: CASADRVSFGEAFF. DNA for the CDR3: TGTGCCAGCGCGGACAGGGTTTCTTTCGGTGAAGCTTTCTTT. The full variable domain, in which reference TRBV5-4 and TRBJ1-1 provide the parts outside the CDR3, is ETGVTQSPTHLIKTRGQQVTLRCSSQSGHNTVSWYQQALGQGPQFIFQYYREEENGRGNFPPRFSGLQFPNYSSELNVNALELDDSALYLCASADRVSFGEAFFGQGTRLTVV.